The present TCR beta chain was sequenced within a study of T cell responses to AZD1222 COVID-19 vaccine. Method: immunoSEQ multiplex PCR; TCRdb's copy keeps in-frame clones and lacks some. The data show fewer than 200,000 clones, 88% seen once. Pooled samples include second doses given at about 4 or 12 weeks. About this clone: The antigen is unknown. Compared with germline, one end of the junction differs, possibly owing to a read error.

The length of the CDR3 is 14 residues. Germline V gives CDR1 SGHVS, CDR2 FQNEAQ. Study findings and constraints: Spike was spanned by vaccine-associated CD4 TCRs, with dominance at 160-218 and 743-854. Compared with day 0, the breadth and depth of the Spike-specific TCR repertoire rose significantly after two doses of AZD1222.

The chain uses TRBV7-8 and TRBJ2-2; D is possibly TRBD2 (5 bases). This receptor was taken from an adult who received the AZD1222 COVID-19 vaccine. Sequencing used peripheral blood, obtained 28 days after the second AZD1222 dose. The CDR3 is CASTLSGDTGELFF. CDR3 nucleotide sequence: TGTGCCAGCACCTTAAGCGGAGACACCGGGGAGCTGTTTTTT. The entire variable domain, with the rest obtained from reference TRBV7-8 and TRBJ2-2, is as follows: GAGVSQSPRYKVAKRGQDVALRCDPISGHVSLFWYQQALGQGPEFLTYFQNEAQLDKSGLPSDRFFAERPEGSVSTLKIQRTQQEDSAVYLCASTLSGDTGELFFGEGSRLTVL.